This T cell receptor beta chain was retrieved from a study of T cell responses to AZD1222 COVID-19 vaccine. Study observations and caveats: Baseline seropositives among AZD1222 recipients totaled only five or six. Repertoire sampling happened only post peak T cell response.

About this clone: Its cognate antigen is unknown.

The germline V gene encodes CDR1 SEHNR and CDR2 FQNEAQ (reference sequence). CDR3 length: 14 residues. The V segment lost 6 bases and the J segment 5 bases; nucleotides outside the gene matches: 6. Only in-frame clones appear in the TCRdb table, and some are missing; sequencing was by immunoSEQ multiplex PCR. Found here are around 200,000 clones, approximately 93% of them singletons; the top ten hold roughly 3.8%. V gene TRBV7-9 combines with J gene TRBJ2-2, with 7 nucleotides matching TRBD2. Sequencing used peripheral blood, obtained on day 0 of AZD1222 vaccination. This receptor was taken from an adult in good health. In nucleotides, the CDR3 is TGTGCCAGCAGTACGGGAGGAGGGACCGGGGAGCTGTTTTTT. Residues: CASSTGGGTGELFF.